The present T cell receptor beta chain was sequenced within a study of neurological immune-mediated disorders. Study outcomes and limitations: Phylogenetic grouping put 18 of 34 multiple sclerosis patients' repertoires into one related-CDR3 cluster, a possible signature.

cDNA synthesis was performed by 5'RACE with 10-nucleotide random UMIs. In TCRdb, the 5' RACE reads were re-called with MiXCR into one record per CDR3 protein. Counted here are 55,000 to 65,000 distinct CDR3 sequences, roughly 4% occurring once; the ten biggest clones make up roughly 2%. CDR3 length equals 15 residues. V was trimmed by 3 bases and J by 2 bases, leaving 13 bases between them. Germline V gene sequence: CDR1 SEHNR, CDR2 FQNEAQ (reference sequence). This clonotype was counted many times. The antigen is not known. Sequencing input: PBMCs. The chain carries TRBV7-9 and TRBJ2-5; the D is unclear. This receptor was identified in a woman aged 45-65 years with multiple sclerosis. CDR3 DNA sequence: TGTGCCAGCAGCTTTGATGGGCGGTCACAAGAGACCCAGTACTTC. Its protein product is CASSFDGRSQETQYF.